This T cell receptor (beta chain) was documented in a study of T cell repertoires in cytomegalovirus infection. Study details: Matching HLA type and CMV infection were both indicated by public TCR beta signatures.

Points from the study as a whole: HLA-C-restricted CMV clonotypes gave the most frequent clonotype in two of eight donors.

This clonotype was detected only a few times. The antigen remains undetermined. TCRdb analysed the reads with MiXCR anew, one entry per CDR3 protein. The table lists 200,000 or so distinct CDR3 sequences, approximately 19% of them singletons. Trimming took 1 base from V and 6 from J, leaving 15 bases between them. Per the germline V gene, CDR1 is SGHAT and CDR2 is FQNNGV. CDR3 length: 16 amino acids. The sequence came from a human donor in good health (CMV status not recorded). Some clones in this sample may be carry-over from other donors' samples. The chain uses TRBV11-2 and TRBJ2-2; possible D gene TRBD2, 5 bases. The specimen was PBMCs. The CDR3 region is CASSLAPVAGPGELFF. The CDR3, as DNA: TGTGCCAGCAGCTTAGCCCCGGTTGCGGGCCCCGGGGAGCTGTTTTTT. The whole variable domain, remainder taken from reference TRBV11-2 and TRBJ2-2, is EAGVAQSPRYKIIEKRQSVAFWCNPISGHATLYWYQQILGQGPKLLIQFQNNGVVDDSQLPKDRFSAERLKGVDSTLKIQPAKLEDSAVYLCASSLAPVAGPGELFFGEGSRLTVL.